The sample holds a few counts of the clone carrying this TCR beta chain. Its antigen is unidentified. The record originates from a study of blood T cells in healthy people across ages. The authors ran a second PCR of about 6 to 11 cycles using a sample-barcoded 5' primer and a J-beta primer mix. TCRdb re-analysed the 5' RACE reads in MiXCR, keeping a single row per CDR3 protein. The profile shows under 2 million distinct CDR3 sequences, about 32% of them singletons. CDR3 length: 14 residues. With 5 bases removed from V and 0 bases from J, the gap between germline ends came to 9 bases. Study-level points and caveats: Higher diversity and more naive CD4+ cells were features of long-lived donors, compared to aged donors.

Material for sequencing was blood. The TCR sequence derives from a woman aged 25 to 39 in good health. This rearrangement joins TRBV12-3 or TRBV12-4 to TRBJ2-3; tentative D call: TRBD1 (6 bases). DNA of the CDR3: TGTGCCAGCAGTCGGACAGACAGCACAGATACGCAGTATTTT. This encodes CASSRTDSTDTQYF.